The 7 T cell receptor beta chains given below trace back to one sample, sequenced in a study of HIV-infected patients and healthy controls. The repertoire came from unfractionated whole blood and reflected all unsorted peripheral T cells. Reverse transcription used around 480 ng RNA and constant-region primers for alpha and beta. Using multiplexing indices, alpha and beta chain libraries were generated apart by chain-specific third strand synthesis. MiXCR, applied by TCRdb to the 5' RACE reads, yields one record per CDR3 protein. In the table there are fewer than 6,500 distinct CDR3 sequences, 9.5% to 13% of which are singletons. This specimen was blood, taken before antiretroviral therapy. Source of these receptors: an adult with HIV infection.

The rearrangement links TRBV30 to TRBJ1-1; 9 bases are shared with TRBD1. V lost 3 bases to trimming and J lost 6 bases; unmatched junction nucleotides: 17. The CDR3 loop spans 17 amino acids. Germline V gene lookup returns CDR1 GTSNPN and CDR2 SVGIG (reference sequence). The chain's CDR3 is CAWRPSNRGLLVAEAFF. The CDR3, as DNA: TGTGCCTGGAGGCCGTCGAACAGGGGGCTCCTGGTGGCTGAAGCTTTCTTT.

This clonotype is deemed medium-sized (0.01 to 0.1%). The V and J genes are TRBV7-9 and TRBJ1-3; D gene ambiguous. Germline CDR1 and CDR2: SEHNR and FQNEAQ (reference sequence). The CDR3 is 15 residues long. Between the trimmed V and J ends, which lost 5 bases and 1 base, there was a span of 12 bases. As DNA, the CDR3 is TGTGCCAGCAGCGTTGACGGCCGATCTGGAAACACCATATATTTT. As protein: CASSVDGRSGNTIYF.

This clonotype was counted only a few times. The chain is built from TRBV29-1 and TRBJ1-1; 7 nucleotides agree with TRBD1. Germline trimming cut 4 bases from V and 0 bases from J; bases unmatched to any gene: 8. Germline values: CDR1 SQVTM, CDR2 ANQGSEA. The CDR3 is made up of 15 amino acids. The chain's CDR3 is CSVVGQNTLNTEAFF. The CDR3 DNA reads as TGCAGCGTTGTGGGACAGAACACCTTGAACACTGAAGCTTTCTTT.

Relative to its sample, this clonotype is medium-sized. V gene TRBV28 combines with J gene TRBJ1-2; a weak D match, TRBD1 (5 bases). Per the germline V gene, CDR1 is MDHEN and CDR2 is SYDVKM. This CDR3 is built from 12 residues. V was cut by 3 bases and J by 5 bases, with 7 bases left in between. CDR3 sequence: CASSFRAYGYTF. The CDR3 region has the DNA TGTGCCAGCAGTTTCAGGGCGTATGGCTACACCTTC.

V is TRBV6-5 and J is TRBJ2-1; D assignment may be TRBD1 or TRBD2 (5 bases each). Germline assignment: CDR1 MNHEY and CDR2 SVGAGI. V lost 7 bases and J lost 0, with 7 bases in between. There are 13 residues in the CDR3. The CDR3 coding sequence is TGTGCCAGCAAGGGGAGCTCCTACAATGAGCAGTTCTTC. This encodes CASKGSSYNEQFF.

Here the CDR3 reads CASSLEAGGPGEQFF. The CDR3 DNA reads TGTGCCAGCAGCTTAGAAGCGGGAGGGCCTGGTGAGCAGTTCTTC. The V call is TRBV11-1, the J call TRBJ2-1; 10 bases fit TRBD2. The germline V gene encodes CDR1 SGHAT and CDR2 FQDESV (reference sequence). The junction had 6 bases not matched to a gene; V was cut back by 1 base and J by 9 bases. CDR3 length equals 15 residues.

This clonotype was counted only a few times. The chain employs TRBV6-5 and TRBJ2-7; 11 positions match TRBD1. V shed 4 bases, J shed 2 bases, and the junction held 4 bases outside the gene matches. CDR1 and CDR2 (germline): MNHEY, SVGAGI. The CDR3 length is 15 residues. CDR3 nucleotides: TGTGCCAGCAGTTCCCCGGGACAGGGGGCCTACGAGCAGTACTTC. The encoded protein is CASSSPGQGAYEQYF.